This record looks at one TCR beta chain sequence and its context. Its antigen remains unidentified. This sample was taken from a study of T cells in localized non-small cell lung cancer. Study-level findings and limits: Adjacent uninvolved lung had the highest clonality, suggesting focused antigen responses. An association was observed between higher blood T cell density and longer overall survival. There were a median 57 of the top 100 tumor clones appearing in adjacent lung.

This CDR3 comprises 13 residues. From germline, CDR1 is SEHNR and CDR2 FQNEAQ (reference sequence). V dropped 3 bases and J dropped 11 bases, with 16 bases sitting between them. Clones were sequenced by immunoSEQ multiplex PCR, and TCRdb holds only the in-frame ones, with some missing. The sample has around 67,000 clones; 75% to 90% are singletons. The chain recombines TRBV7-9 with TRBJ2-5; D is possibly TRBD2 (6 bases). Sequencing was performed on peripheral blood, taken before any cancer treatment. This clonotype was sampled from a woman aged 35 to 69 with stage I lung adenocarcinoma. The CDR3 DNA is TGTGCCAGCAGCTTCCCTCCCCCTGGAGGGCAGTACTTC. Residues: CASSFPPPGGQYF.